This T cell receptor beta chain was documented in a study of blood T cell repertoires in COVID-19. Germline V gene lookup returns CDR1 SGHKS and CDR2 YYEKEE (reference sequence). There are 16 residues in the CDR3. The V end was cut by 1 base, the J end by 5 bases, with 16 bases between. As handled by the study authors: Nucleated cell number was recorded as an estimate derived from reference gene primer amplification. The table came from immunoSEQ multiplex PCR; TCRdb's copy has only in-frame clones and leaves some out. That table supplies the V and J calls and clone size; D and trimming were determined from the DNA. The sample contains about 56,000 clones, around four fifths of which appear only once.

The sequenced sample was peripheral blood. The chain joins TRBV5-5 to TRBJ1-5, with a possible D match to TRBD1 (5 bases). The sequence came from an elderly woman with acute or convalescent COVID-19. The CDR3 sequence: CASSLFLGQGDQPQHF. The CDR3, as DNA: TGTGCCAGCAGCTTGTTTCTTGGGCAGGGTGATCAGCCCCAGCATTTT.